This note documents a single TCR beta chain sequence. This sample stems from a study of Graves' ophthalmopathy and Graves' hyperthyroidism. CDR3 length: 15 residues. J was trimmed by 2 bases and V by 5 bases; bases with no gene match: 6. CDR1 is KGHDR and CDR2 is SFDVKD in the germline V gene. RNA transcripts provided the template for amplifying TCR beta CDR3 regions. Following a first-round RT-PCR that used HTBI primers, a second-round multiplex PCR was carried out. TCRdb independently ran MiXCR on the multiplex PCR reads; one entry per CDR3 protein. The repertoire has around 26,000 distinct CDR3 sequences, about 50% of them found once; the top ten carry around 6.6%.

This receptor was obtained from an adult woman with stable Graves' hyperthyroidism. The chain combines TRBV24-1 with TRBJ2-3, with 7 bases identical to TRBD1. Sample: peripheral blood. This CDR3 is CATSALDRDTDTQYF. The CDR3 DNA reads as TGTGCCACCAGTGCCCTCGACAGGGACACAGATACGCAGTATTTT.